This T cell receptor (beta chain) was retrieved from a study of molecular identifiers for immune sequencing clone quantification. Study details: Five portions were made in replicates from RNA of approximately 20,000 or 98,000 naive CD8 cells, and four underwent sequencing.

In this sample, this clonotype turned up a few times. This CDR3 has 14 amino acids. Trimming left V 4 bases short and J 6 bases short, with 17 bases between. The germline gives CDR1 GTSNPN, CDR2 SVGIG (reference sequence). From the PCR reads, TCRdb called clonotypes with MiXCR, one entry per CDR3 protein. Among a few hundred thousand distinct CDR3 sequences listed, about a quarter were seen once. Sequenced: naive CD8+ T cells from blood, with Jurkat cell RNA spiked in. The subset is: FACS-sorted CD8+CD4-CCR7+CD45RA+ naive T cells. The source is a human donor in good health. Some libraries in this study had Jurkat cell RNA spiked in. The chain recombines TRBV30 with TRBJ2-3; D is uncertain. The CDR3 DNA is TGTGCCTGGACCGGACCCCTCACCGGGGATACGCAGTATTTT. It yields the protein CAWTGPLTGDTQYF. Supplemented by reference TRBV30 and TRBJ2-3, the full variable domain reads SQTIHQWPATLVQPVGSPLSLECTVEGTSNPNLYWYRQAAGRGLQLLFYSVGIGQISSEVPQNLSASRPQDRQFILSSKKLLLSDSGFYLCAWTGPLTGDTQYFGPGTRLTVL.